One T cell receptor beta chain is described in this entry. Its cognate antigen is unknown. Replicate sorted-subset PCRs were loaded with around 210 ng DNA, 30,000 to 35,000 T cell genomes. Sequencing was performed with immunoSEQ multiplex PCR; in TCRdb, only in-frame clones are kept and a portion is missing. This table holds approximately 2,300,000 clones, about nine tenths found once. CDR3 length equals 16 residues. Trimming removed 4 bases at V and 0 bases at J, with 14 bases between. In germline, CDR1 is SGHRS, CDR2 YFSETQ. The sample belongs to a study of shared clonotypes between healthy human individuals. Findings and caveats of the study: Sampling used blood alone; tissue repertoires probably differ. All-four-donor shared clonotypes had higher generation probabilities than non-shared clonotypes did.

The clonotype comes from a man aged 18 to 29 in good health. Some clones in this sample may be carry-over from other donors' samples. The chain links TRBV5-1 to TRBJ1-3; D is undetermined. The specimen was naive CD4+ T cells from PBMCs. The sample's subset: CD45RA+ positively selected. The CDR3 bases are TGCGCCAGCAGCCCCGATCTACAGAACTCTGGAAACACCATATATTTT. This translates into CASSPDLQNSGNTIYF.